This T cell receptor (beta chain) was identified in a study of graft-versus-host responses after intestinal transplantation. Turning to the study itself: After anti-thymocyte globulin induction, recipients took tacrolimus and steroids for 3 to 4 years.

Libraries were prepared by immunoSEQ multiplex PCR; TCRdb keeps only in-frame clonotypes and omits some of them. In the table there are about 9,800 clones, around 84% of which are singletons. This CDR3 spans 13 amino acids. V lost 3 bases and J 0 bases, leaving 5 bases between the germline ends. Germline CDR1 SGHTA, CDR2 FQGNSA. Both intraepithelial and lamina propria lymphocytes were released by processing graft tissue. Study conclusions and caveats: Early after transplant, HvG clones declined as circulating GvH clones peaked. Allografts of one patient group, those with graft-donor T cell macrochimerism, had high graft-versus-host to host-versus-graft clonal ratios.

A few counts support this clone. Its antigen is undetermined. The chain is built from TRBV7-2 and TRBJ1-2; D remains unclear. The sequencing here drew on ileum tissue, taken roughly 530 days after intestinal transplant. The TCR originated in a human patient who received an intestinal transplant, so some T cells may come from the graft donor. The DNA of the CDR3 is TGTGCCAGCAGCTTTGAGCCTAACTATGGCTACACCTTC. Translating it yields CASSFEPNYGYTF.